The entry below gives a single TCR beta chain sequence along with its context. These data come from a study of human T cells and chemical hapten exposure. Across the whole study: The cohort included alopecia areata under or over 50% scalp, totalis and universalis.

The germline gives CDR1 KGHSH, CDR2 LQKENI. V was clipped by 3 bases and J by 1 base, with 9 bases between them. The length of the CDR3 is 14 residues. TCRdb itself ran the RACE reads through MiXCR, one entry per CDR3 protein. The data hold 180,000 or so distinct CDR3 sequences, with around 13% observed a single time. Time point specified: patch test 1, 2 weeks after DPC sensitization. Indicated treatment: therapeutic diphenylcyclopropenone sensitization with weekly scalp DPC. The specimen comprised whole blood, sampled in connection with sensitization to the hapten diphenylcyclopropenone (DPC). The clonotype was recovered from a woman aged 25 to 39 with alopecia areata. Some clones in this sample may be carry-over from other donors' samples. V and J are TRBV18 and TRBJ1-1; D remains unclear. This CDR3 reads CASSPRERNTEAFF. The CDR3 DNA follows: TGTGCCAGCTCACCTAGGGAGAGGAACACTGAAGCTTTCTTT.